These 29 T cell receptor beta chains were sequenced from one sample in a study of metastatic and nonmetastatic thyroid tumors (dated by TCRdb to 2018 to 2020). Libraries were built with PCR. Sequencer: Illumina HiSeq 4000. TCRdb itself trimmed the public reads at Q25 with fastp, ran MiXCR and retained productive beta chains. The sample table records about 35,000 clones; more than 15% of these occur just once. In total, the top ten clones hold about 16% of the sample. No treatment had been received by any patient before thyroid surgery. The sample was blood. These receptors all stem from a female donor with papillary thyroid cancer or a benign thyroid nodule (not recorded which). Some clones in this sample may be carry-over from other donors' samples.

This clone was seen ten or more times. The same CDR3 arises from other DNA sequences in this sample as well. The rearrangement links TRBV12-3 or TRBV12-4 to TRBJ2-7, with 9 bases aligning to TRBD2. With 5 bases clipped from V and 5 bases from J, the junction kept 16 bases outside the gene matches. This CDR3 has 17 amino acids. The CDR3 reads CASSKSGSGLAGHEQYF. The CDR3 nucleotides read TGTGCCAGCAGTAAATCGGGAAGTGGGCTAGCGGGGCACGAGCAGTACTTC.

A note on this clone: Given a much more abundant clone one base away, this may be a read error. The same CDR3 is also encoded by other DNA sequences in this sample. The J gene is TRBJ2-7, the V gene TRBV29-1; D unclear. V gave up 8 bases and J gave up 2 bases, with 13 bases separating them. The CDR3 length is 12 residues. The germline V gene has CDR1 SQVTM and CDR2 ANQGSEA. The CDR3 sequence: CSPRDKPYEQYF. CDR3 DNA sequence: TGCAGCCCCAGAGACAAACCCTACGAGCAGTACTTC.

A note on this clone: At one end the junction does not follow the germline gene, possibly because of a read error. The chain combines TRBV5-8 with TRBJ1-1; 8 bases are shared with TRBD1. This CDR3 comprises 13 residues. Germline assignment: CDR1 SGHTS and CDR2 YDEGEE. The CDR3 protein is CASSLAGGTESFF. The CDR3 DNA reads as TGTGCCAGCAGCTTGGCAGGGGGCACTGAATCTTTCTTT. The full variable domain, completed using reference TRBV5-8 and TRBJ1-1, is EAGVTQSPTHLIKTRGQQATLRCSPISGHTSVYWYQQALGLGLQFLLWYDEGEERNRGNFPPRFSGRQFPNYSSELNVNALELEDSALYLCASSLAGGTESFFGQGTRLTVV.

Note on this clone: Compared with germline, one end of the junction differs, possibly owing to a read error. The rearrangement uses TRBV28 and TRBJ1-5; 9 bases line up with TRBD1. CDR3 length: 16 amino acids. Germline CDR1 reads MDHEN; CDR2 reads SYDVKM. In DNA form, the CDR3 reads TGTACCAGCAGTTTAACCGTCTGGGACAGGGCTCAGCCCCAGCATTTT. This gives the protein CTSSLTVWDRAQPQHF.

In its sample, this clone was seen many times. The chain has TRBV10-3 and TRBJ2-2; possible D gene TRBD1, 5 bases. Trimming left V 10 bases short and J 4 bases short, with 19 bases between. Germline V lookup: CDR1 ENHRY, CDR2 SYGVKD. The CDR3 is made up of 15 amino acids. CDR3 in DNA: TGTGCCACGCATAGGGGTGATGTATCCACCGGGGAGCTGTTTTTT. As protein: CATHRGDVSTGELFF.

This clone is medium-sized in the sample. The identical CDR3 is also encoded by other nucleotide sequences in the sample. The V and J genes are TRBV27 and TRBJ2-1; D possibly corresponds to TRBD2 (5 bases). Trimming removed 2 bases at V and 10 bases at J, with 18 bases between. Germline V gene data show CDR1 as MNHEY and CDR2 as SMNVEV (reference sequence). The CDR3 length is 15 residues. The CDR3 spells CASSLRVGLSVEQFF. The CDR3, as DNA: TGTGCCAGCAGTTTACGGGTCGGGCTTAGCGTCGAGCAGTTCTTC.

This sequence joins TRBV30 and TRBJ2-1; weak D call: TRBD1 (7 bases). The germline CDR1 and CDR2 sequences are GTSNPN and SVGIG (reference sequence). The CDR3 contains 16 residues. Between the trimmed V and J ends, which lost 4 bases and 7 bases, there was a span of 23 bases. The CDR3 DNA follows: TGTGCCTGGAAAAAACCGGGGGTAGGGGGCTGGAATGAGCAGTTCTTC. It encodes CAWKKPGVGGWNEQFF. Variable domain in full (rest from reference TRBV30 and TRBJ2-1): SQTIHQWPATLVQPVGSPLSLECTVEGTSNPNLYWYRQAAGRGLQLLFYSVGIGQISSEVPQNLSASRPQDRQFILSSKKLLLSDSGFYLCAWKKPGVGGWNEQFFGPGTRLTVL.

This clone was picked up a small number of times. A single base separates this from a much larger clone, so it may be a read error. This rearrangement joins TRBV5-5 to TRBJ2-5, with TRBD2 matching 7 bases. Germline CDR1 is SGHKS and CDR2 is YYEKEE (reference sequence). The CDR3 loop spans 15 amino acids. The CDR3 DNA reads TGTGCCAGCAGCTTCCGGGTTGCGGGAGAAGAGACCCATTACTTC. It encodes CASSFRVAGEETHYF.

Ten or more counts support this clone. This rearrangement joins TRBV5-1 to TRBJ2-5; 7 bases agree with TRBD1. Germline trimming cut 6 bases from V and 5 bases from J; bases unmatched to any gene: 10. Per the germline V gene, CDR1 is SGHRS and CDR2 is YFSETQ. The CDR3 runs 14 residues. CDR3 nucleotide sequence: TGCGCCAGCACCCGGGACAGCAGTTCCGAGACCCAGTACTTC. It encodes CASTRDSSSETQYF.

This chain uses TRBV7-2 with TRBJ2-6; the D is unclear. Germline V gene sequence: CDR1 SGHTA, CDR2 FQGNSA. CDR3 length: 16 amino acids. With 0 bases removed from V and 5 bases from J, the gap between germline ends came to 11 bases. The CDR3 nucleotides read TGTGCCAGCAGCTTAGCGCGTACAGAGTGGGCCAACGTCCTGACTTTC. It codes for CASSLARTEWANVLTF.

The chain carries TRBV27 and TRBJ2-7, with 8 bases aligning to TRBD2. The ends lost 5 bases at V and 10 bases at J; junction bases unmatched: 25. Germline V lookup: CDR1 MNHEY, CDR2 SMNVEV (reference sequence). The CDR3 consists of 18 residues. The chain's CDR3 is CASSQAEGTSGAPYNQYF. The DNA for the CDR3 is TGTGCCAGCAGTCAGGCCGAGGGCACTAGCGGAGCCCCTTACAATCAGTACTTC.

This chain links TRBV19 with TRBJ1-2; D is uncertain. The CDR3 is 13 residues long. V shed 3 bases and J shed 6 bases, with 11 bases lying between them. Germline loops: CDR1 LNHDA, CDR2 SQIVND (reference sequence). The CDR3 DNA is TGTGCCAGTAGTATCTGGAGGTTAGATGGCTACACCTTC. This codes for CASSIWRLDGYTF. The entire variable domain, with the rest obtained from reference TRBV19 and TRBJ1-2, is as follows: DGGITQSPKYLFRKEGQNVTLSCEQNLNHDAMYWYRQDPGQGLRLIYYSQIVNDFQKGDIAEGYSVSREKKESFPLTVTSAQKNPTAFYLCASSIWRLDGYTFGSGTRLTVV.

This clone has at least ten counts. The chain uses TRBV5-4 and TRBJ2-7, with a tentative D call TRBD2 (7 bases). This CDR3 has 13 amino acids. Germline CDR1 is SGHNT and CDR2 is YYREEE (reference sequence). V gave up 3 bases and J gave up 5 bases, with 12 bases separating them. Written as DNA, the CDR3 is TGTGCCAGCAGCTCCCCGGGGGGCCACGAGCAGTACTTC. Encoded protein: CASSSPGGHEQYF.

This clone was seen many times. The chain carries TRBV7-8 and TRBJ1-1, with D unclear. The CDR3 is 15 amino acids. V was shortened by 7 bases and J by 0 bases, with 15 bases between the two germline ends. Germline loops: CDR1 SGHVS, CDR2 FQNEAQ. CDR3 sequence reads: CASTRFKTMNTEAFF. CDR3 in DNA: TGTGCCAGCACCCGGTTCAAGACCATGAACACTGAAGCTTTCTTT.

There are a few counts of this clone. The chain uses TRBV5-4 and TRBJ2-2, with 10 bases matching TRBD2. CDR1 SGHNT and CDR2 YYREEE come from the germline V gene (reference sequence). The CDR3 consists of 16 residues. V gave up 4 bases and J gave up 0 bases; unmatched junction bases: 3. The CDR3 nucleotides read TGTGCCAGCAGCCCAGGACTAGCGGCGAACACCGGGGAGCTGTTTTTT. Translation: CASSPGLAANTGELFF.

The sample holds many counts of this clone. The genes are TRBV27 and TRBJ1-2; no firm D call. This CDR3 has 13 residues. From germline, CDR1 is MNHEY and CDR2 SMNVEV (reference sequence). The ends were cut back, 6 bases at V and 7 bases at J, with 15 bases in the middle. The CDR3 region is CASSLRAGSGYTF. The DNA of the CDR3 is TGTGCCAGCAGCCTCCGGGCGGGGAGTGGCTACACCTTC.

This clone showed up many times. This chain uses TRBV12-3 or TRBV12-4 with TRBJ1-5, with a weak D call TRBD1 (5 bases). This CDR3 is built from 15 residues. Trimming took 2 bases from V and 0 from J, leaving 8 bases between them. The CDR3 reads CASSLWGNSNQPQHF. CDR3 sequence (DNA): TGTGCCAGCAGTTTATGGGGGAATAGCAATCAGCCCCAGCATTTT.

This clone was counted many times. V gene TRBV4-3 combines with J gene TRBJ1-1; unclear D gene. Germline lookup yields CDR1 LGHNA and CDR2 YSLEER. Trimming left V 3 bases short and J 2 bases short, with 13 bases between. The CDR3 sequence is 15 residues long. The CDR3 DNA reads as TGCGCCAGCAGCCAGGACGGGGTAGACAACACTGAAGCTTTCTTT. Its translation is CASSQDGVDNTEAFF.

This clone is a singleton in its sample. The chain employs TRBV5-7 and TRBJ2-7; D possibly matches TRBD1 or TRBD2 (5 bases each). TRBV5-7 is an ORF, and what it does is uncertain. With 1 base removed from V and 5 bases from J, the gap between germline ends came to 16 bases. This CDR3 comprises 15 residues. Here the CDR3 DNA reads TGTGCCAGCAGCTTGCGGGGTGGACAATCGGACGAGCAGTACTTC. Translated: CASSLRGGQSDEQYF.

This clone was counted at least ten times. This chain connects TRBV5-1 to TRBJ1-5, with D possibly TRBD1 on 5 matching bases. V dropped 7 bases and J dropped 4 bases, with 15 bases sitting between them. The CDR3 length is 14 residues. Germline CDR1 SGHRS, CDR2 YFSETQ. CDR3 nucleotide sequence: TGCGCCAGCTCTTATACAGGAGGGAATCAGCCCCAGCATTTT. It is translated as CASSYTGGNQPQHF.

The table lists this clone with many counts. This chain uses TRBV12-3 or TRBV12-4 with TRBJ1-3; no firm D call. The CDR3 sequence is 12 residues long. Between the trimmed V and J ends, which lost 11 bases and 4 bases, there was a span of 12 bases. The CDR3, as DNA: TGTGCCCAGAGATCGAAGGGAAACACCATATATTTT. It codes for CAQRSKGNTIYF.

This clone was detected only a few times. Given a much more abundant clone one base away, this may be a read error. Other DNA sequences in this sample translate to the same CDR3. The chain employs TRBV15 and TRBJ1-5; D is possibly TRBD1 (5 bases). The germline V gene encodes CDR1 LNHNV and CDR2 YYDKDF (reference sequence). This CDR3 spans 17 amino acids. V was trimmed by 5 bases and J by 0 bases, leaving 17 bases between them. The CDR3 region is CATSRGTGSFSNQPQHF. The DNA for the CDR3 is TGTGCCACCAGCCGGGGTACAGGATCCTTTAGCAATCAGCCCCAGCATTTT.

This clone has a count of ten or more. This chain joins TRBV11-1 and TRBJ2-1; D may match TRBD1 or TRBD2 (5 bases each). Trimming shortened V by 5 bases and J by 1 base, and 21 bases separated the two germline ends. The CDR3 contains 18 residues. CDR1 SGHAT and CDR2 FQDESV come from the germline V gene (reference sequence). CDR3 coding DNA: TGTGCCAGCAGCCGACTTAGAGGGGCAGGCGGATCCTACAATGAGCAGTTCTTC. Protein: CASSRLRGAGGSYNEQFF.

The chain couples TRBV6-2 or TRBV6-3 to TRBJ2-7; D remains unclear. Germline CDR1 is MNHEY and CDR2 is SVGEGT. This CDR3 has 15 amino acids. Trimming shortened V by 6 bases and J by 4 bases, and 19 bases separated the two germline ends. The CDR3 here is CASSIRATALYEQYF. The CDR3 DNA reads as TGTGCCAGCAGCATTAGGGCTACAGCATTATACGAGCAGTACTTC.

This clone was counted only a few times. The CDR3 spells CASIPGTEKETQYF. As DNA, the CDR3 is TGTGCCAGCATACCGGGTACTGAAAAAGAGACCCAGTACTTC. This sequence joins TRBV28 and TRBJ2-5, with D unresolved. The CDR3 is 14 amino acids. Germline CDR1 and CDR2: MDHEN and SYDVKM. V shed 7 bases and J shed 3 bases, with 15 bases lying between them.

The CDR3 protein is CASMEYGYTF. CDR3 DNA: TGTGCCAGCATGGAGTATGGCTACACCTTC. The J gene is TRBJ1-2, the V gene TRBV6-1; D remains ambiguous. The CDR3 sequence is 10 residues long. Germline assignment: CDR1 MNHNS and CDR2 SASEGT. With 7 bases removed from V and 5 bases from J, the gap between germline ends came to 5 bases.

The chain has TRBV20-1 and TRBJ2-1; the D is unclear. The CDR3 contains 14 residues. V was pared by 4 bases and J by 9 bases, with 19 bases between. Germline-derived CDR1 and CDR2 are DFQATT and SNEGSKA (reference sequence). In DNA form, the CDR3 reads TGCAGTGCTATAAACCAACCTCTCGTGGGTGAGCAGTTCTTC. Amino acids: CSAINQPLVGEQFF.

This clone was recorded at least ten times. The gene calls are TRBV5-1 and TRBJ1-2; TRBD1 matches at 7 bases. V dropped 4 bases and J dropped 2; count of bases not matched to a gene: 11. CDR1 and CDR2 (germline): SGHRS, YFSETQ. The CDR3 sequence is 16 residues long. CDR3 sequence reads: CASSPIAGGPNYGYTF. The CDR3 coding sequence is TGCGCCAGCAGCCCGATAGCAGGGGGACCCAACTATGGCTACACCTTC.

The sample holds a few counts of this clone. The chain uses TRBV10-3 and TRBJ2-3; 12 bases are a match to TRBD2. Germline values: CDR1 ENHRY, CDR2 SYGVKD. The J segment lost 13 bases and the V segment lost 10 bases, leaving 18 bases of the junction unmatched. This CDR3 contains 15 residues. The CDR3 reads CASQGTSGRTDTKYF. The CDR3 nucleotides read TGTGCCAGCCAAGGTACTAGCGGGAGGACAGATACAAAGTATTTT.